A single sample gave rise to the 24 T cell receptor beta chains below, sequenced in a study of T cell responses to AZD1222 COVID-19 vaccine. Method: immunoSEQ multiplex PCR; TCRdb's copy keeps in-frame clones and lacks some. This sample has about 150,000 clones; 90% occur once, and the top ten carry over 1.5%. Specimen: peripheral blood, collected on day 0 of AZD1222 vaccination. The receptors come from an adult in good health.

The chain combines TRBV23-1 with TRBJ2-2; D gene ambiguous. TRBV23-1 belongs to the ORF category, with a function that is uncertain. The length of the CDR3 is 15 residues. V lost 0 bases and J 5 bases, leaving 10 bases between the germline ends. The CDR3 here is CASSQSLGVTGELFF. Written as DNA, the CDR3 is TGCGCCAGCAGTCAATCGTTAGGTGTTACCGGGGAGCTGTTTTTT.

The chain combines TRBV5-5 with TRBJ2-5; D may be TRBD1 or TRBD2 (5 bases each). CDR3 length equals 16 residues. Trimming stripped 5 bases from V and 1 base from J, with 18 bases between. Germline assignment: CDR1 SGHKS and CDR2 YYEKEE (reference sequence). CDR3 amino acids: CASSGSMAGGQETQYF. The CDR3 DNA is TGTGCCAGCAGTGGGAGCATGGCTGGGGGCCAAGAGACCCAGTACTTC. Filled out from reference TRBV5-5 and TRBJ2-5, the complete variable domain reads DAGVTQSPTHLIKTRGQQVTLRCSPISGHKSVSWYQQVLGQGPQFIFQYYEKEERGRGNFPDRFSARQFPNYSSELNVNALLLGDSALYLCASSGSMAGGQETQYFGPGTRLLVL.

V and J are TRBV27 and TRBJ2-3; 9 bases are a match to TRBD2. CDR3 size: 15 residues. The V and J ends lost 6 bases and 5 bases, in that order; junction bases with no gene match: 9. From germline, CDR1 is MNHEY and CDR2 SMNVEV (reference sequence). CDR3 nucleotides: TGTGCCAGCAGCTCCGGGACTAGCAGGTTAGATACGCAGTATTTT. Amino acids: CASSSGTSRLDTQYF.

This chain links TRBV20-1 with TRBJ2-5; no reliable D call. The V end was cut by 5 bases, the J end by 11 bases, with 12 bases between. The CDR3 length is 10 residues. Germline V gene sequence: CDR1 DFQATT, CDR2 SNEGSKA (reference sequence). The CDR3 coding sequence is TGCAGTGCTGAGGACGTTATTCAGTACTTC. Its translation is CSAEDVIQYF.

V gene TRBV19 combines with J gene TRBJ1-1, with 10 bases lining up with TRBD1. Losses at the gene ends were 3 bases for V and 3 bases for J; bases not matched to a gene: 10. This CDR3 comprises 17 residues. Germline lookup yields CDR1 LNHDA and CDR2 SQIVND (reference sequence). The CDR3 reads CASSMFVRTGGDTEAFF. The CDR3 coding sequence is TGTGCCAGTAGTATGTTCGTCCGGACAGGGGGTGACACTGAAGCTTTCTTT.

This sequence joins TRBV18 and TRBJ2-7; 10 bases fit TRBD2. Germline V lookup: CDR1 KGHSH, CDR2 LQKENI. This CDR3 spans 15 amino acids. V gave up 3 bases and J gave up 6 bases; unmatched junction bases: 8. CDR3 coding DNA: TGTGCCAGCTCACCCATCCCTAGCGGGAGCGGCGAGCAGTACTTC. Its protein is CASSPIPSGSGEQYF. The variable domain in full, completed from reference TRBV18 and TRBJ2-7, reads NAGVMQNPRHLVRRRGQEARLRCSPMKGHSHVYWYRQLPEEGLKFMVYLQKENIIDESGMPKERFSAEFPKEGPSILRIQQVVRGDSAAYFCASSPIPSGSGEQYFGPGTRLTVT.

This clone has a single count. This chain joins TRBV5-1 and TRBJ2-7; a weak D match, TRBD2 (6 bases). V gave up 4 bases and J gave up 6 bases, with 14 bases separating them. The CDR3 is 13 residues long. The V gene's germline CDR1 is SGHRS and CDR2 YFSETQ. CDR3 loop: CASSLPGGSEQYF. The CDR3 DNA sequence: TGCGCCAGCAGCCTCCCCGGGGGTTCCGAGCAGTACTTC.

The CDR3 bases are TGTGCCAGCTCGACCCTGAGCTCCTACAATGAGCAGTTCTTC. It translates to CASSTLSSYNEQFF. The chain links TRBV18 to TRBJ2-1, with no clear D. Trimming pared 6 bases from V and 0 bases from J, leaving 9 bases between. Germline V gene lookup returns CDR1 KGHSH and CDR2 LQKENI. CDR3 length: 14 residues.

The chain carries TRBV27 and TRBJ2-5; unclear D gene. Looked up from germline, CDR1 is MNHEY and CDR2 is SMNVEV (reference sequence). The CDR3 is 13 amino acids. V lost 2 bases, J lost 4 bases, and 8 bases lay in between. CDR3 in amino acids: CASSLEGGETQYF. CDR3 nucleotide sequence: TGTGCCAGCAGTTTAGAAGGTGGAGAGACCCAGTACTTC.

The chain employs TRBV29-1 and TRBJ2-5, with TRBD2 matching over 12 bases. Germline V gives CDR1 SQVTM, CDR2 ANQGSEA. J gave up 5 bases and V 7 bases, and 8 bases lay outside the gene matches. The CDR3 sequence is 14 residues long. The CDR3, as DNA: TGCAGCGCAGTCGGACTAGCGGGACGGGAGACCCAGTACTTC. Encoded protein: CSAVGLAGRETQYF.

CDR3 sequence (DNA): TGTGCCAGCAGTGAGGGGAACACTGAAGCTTTCTTT. Amino acid sequence: CASSEGNTEAFF. The chain links TRBV2 to TRBJ1-1; no definite D call. Per the germline V gene, CDR1 is SNHLY and CDR2 is FYNNEI. Trimming stripped 3 bases from V and 1 base from J, with 3 bases between. The CDR3 is 12 residues long. Filled out from reference TRBV2 and TRBJ1-1, the complete variable domain reads EPEVTQTPSHQVTQMGQEVILRCVPISNHLYFYWYRQILGQKVEFLVSFYNNEISEKSEIFDDQFSVERPDGSNFTLKIRSTKLEDSAMYFCASSEGNTEAFFGQGTRLTVV.

The rearrangement links TRBV24-1 to TRBJ2-3; possibly TRBD2 for D (7 bases). This CDR3 comprises 15 residues. V lost 5 bases and J lost 3, with 14 bases in between. Germline CDR1 and CDR2: KGHDR and SFDVKD. The DNA of the CDR3 is TGTGCCACCAGTGCCCTGGGGGGGGCGACAGATACGCAGTATTTT. Protein product: CATSALGGATDTQYF.

J is TRBJ2-2 and V is TRBV11-3; the D gene is possibly TRBD2 (5 bases). This CDR3 contains 17 residues. The V end was cut by 4 bases, the J end by 0 bases, with 15 bases between. Germline CDR1 and CDR2: SGHNT and YENEEA. The CDR3 nucleotides are TGTGCCAGCAGCTCTTCTAGGATTAGCGCGAACACCGGGGAGCTGTTTTTT. This sequence encodes CASSSSRISANTGELFF.

The rearrangement links TRBV9 to TRBJ1-4, with 7 positions matching TRBD1. Germline CDR1 and CDR2: SGDLS and YYNGEE. CDR3 size: 16 residues. Losses at the gene ends were 0 bases for V and 4 bases for J; bases not matched to a gene: 6. CDR3: CASSVDHGTVNEKLFF. The CDR3 DNA reads TGTGCCAGCAGCGTAGACCATGGGACAGTTAATGAAAAACTGTTTTTT.

The table lists this clone with a few counts. This rearrangement joins TRBV4-2 to TRBJ2-7, with 10 bases matching TRBD2. The trim removed 0 bases at V and 0 bases at J, leaving 5 bases unmatched. CDR3 length: 17 residues. Germline V gives CDR1 LGHNA, CDR2 YNFKEQ. The CDR3 spells CASSQDHRTSGSYEQYF. DNA for the CDR3: TGTGCCAGCAGCCAAGATCATAGGACTAGCGGCTCCTACGAGCAGTACTTC.

The chain links TRBV12-3 or TRBV12-4 to TRBJ1-2; D gene uncertain. The CDR3 has 13 amino acids. The V end lost 6 bases, the J end lost 6 bases, and 14 bases lay between the germline ends. This CDR3 reads CASRQRMADGYTF. In nucleotides, the CDR3 is TGTGCCAGCAGACAACGGATGGCGGATGGCTACACCTTC.

V and J are TRBV7-2 and TRBJ2-3; D may be TRBD1 (8 bases). Trimming stripped 5 bases from V and 3 bases from J, with 18 bases between. The CDR3 runs to 16 residues. Germline V gene lookup returns CDR1 SGHTA and CDR2 FQGNSA. The CDR3 loop reads CASSGRDRTRTDTQYF. Written as DNA, the CDR3 is TGTGCCAGCAGCGGAAGGGACAGGACTAGGACAGATACGCAGTATTTT.

J is TRBJ1-2 and V is TRBV12-3 or TRBV12-4; D not certain. This CDR3 is built from 12 residues. V was clipped by 5 bases and J by 4 bases, with 8 bases between them. CDR3 region: CASSMFVYGYTF. In DNA, the CDR3 is TGTGCCAGCAGTATGTTCGTCTATGGCTACACCTTC.

The chain links TRBV10-3 to TRBJ1-3, with D perhaps matching TRBD1 (5 bases). CDR3 size: 17 residues. Trimming cost V 2 bases and J 1 base, with 15 bases left between them. Germline-derived CDR1 and CDR2 are ENHRY and SYGVKD. The DNA for the CDR3 is TGTGCCATCAGTGAGAGGGCGACAGTCTTTTCTGGAAACACCATATATTTT. Protein: CAISERATVFSGNTIYF.

The chain has TRBV4-3 and TRBJ1-6, with D unclear. CDR3 size: 16 residues. Trimming took 2 bases from V and 0 from J, leaving 8 bases between them. Germline V gene lookup returns CDR1 LGHNA and CDR2 YSLEER. The CDR3 sequence: CASSQRWGSYNSPLHF. CDR3 in DNA: TGCGCCAGCAGCCAACGATGGGGCTCCTATAATTCACCCCTCCACTTT.

The chain combines TRBV5-1 with TRBJ1-2; 7 bases map to TRBD1. CDR1 and CDR2 from the germline V gene are SGHRS and YFSETQ. J lost 0 bases, V lost 4 bases, and 6 bases had no gene match. This CDR3 region has 15 residues. As DNA, the CDR3 is TGCGCCAGCAGCCTAGAAGGGGGCCCTAACTATGGCTACACCTTC. Protein: CASSLEGGPNYGYTF.

The rearrangement joins TRBV10-3 to TRBJ1-1; D gene uncertain. The CDR3 has 11 residues. The germline V gene encodes CDR1 ENHRY and CDR2 SYGVKD. The V gene lost 10 bases and the J gene lost 1 base, with 7 bases spanning the gap. In nucleotides, the CDR3 is TGTGCCACCATGGAGAACACTGAAGCTTTCTTT. It specifies CATMENTEAFF.

The chain is built from TRBV2 and TRBJ1-5; D remains ambiguous. Per germline, CDR1 SNHLY and CDR2 FYNNEI. With 8 bases removed from V and 0 bases from J, the gap between germline ends came to 11 bases. This CDR3 is 14 amino acids long. CDR3 nucleotides: TGTGCCAGCCGGTCGGGTCTTAGCAATCAGCCCCAGCATTTT. Its protein product is CASRSGLSNQPQHF.

CDR3 sequence: CASSETVGNEQFF. The CDR3 region has the DNA TGTGCCAGCAGTGAAACGGTGGGTAATGAGCAGTTCTTC. This chain joins TRBV6-1 and TRBJ2-1; D is ambiguous. The CDR3 runs to 13 residues. V dropped 2 bases and J dropped 7 bases, with 9 bases sitting between them. From germline, CDR1 is MNHNS and CDR2 SASEGT.